This T cell receptor beta chain originates from a study of shared clonotypes between healthy human individuals. Details on this clone: Its antigen is undetermined.

Study-wide results and caveats: A handful of donors had 4% to 6.5% of their naive CD4 clonotypes in common. Donor scarcity curtailed the genetic and exposure-history diversity represented herein.

Sequenced by immunoSEQ multiplex PCR; TCRdb stores in-frame clones only, minus some. The sample holds 2 million to 2.5 million clones; 93% are singletons and the top ten take approximately 0.4%. V gave up 0 bases and J gave up 4 bases, with 16 bases separating them. Germline CDR1 reads MNHEY; CDR2 reads SMNVEV (reference sequence). The CDR3 is 16 amino acids. Sequencing was performed on naive CD4+ T cells from PBMCs. The subset: CD45RA+ positively selected. The TCR comes from a man between 18 and 29 years old in good health. Some clones in this sample may be carry-over from other donors' samples. The genes are TRBV27 and TRBJ2-7; D is perhaps TRBD1 or TRBD2 (5 bases each). CDR3 sequence (DNA): TGTGCCAGCAGTTTATCCTCCGGGACGACACGATACGAGCAGTACTTC. Protein: CASSLSSGTTRYEQYF.